The clone carrying this TCR beta chain was seen a single time. This entry is derived from a study of shared clonotypes between healthy human individuals. Sequencing was performed with immunoSEQ multiplex PCR; in TCRdb, only in-frame clones are kept and a portion is missing. The sample shows some 500,000 clones, around 95% of them seen only once. This CDR3 is built from 16 residues. Germline values: CDR1 LNHDA, CDR2 SQIVND (reference sequence). The J segment lost 2 bases and the V segment lost 5 bases, leaving 10 bases of the junction unmatched. Sequencing was done on a sample of naive CD4+ T cells sorted from blood. Subset of the sample: CD45RA+ positively selected. This sequence originates from a woman in her 30s in good health. J is TRBJ2-7 and V is TRBV19; 9 bases are shared with TRBD2. CDR3 sequence (DNA): TGTGCCAGTAGTCCGCGAAAAGCGGGAGGACCCTACGAGCAGTACTTC. It specifies CASSPRKAGGPYEQYF.